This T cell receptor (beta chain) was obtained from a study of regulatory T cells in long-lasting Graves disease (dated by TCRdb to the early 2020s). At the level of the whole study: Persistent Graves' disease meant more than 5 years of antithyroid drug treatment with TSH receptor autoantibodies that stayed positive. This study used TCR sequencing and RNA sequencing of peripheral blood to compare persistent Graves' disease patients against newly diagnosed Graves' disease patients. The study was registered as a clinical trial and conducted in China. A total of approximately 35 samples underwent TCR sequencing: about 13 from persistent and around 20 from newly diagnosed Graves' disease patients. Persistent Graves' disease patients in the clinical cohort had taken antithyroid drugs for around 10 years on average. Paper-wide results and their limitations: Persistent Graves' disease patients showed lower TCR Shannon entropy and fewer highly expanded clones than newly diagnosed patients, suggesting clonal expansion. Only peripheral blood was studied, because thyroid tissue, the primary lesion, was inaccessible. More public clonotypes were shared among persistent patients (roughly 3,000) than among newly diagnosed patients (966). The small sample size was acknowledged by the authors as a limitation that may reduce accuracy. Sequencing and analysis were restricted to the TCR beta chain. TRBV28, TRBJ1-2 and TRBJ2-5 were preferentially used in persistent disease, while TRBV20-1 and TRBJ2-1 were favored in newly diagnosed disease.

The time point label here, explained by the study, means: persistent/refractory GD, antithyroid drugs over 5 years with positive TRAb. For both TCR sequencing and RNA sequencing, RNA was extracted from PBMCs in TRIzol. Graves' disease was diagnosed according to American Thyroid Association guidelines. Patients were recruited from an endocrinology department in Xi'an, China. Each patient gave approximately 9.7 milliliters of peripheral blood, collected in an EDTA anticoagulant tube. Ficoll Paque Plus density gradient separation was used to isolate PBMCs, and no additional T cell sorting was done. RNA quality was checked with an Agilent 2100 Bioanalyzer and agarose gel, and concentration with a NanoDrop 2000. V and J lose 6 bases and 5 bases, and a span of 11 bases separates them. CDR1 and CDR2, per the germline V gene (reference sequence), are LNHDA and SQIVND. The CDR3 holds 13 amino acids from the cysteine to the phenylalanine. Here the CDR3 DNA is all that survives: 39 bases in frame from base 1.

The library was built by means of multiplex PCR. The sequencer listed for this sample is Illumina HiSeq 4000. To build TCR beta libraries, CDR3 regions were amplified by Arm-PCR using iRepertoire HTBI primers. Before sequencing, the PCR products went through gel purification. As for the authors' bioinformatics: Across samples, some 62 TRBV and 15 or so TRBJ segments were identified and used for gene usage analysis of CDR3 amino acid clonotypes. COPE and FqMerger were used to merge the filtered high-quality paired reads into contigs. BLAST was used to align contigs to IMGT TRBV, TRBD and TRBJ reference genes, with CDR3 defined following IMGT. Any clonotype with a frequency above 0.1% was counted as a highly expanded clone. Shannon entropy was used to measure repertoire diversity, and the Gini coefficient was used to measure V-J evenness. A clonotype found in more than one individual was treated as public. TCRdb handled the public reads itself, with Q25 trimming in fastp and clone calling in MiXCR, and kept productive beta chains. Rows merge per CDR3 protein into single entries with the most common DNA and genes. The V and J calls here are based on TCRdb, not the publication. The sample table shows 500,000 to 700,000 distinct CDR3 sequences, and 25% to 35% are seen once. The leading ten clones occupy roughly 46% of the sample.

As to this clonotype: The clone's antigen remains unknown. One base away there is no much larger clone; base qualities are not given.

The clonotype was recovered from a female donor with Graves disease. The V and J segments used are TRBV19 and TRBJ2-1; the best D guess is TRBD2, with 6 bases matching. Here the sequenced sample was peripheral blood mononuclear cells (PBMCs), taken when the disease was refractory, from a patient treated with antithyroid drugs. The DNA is TGTGCCAGTAGCCCTAGCGCCGACAATGAGCAGTTCTTC. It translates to CASSPSADNEQFF.